This T cell receptor (beta chain) was captured in a study of T cell responses to AZD1222 COVID-19 vaccine. Comments on this clone: Its antigen is not identified.

Findings and limits, study-wide: CD4 TCRs linked to vaccination spanned spike, dominating at 160-218 and 743-854. Clonal diversity was possibly underestimated; the donors were predominantly white British and more often female. Repertoires were collected only later (after the peak T cell response had occurred).

Measured with immunoSEQ multiplex PCR; TCRdb has only the in-frame clones, and not every one. This table holds around 140,000 clones, under 90% found once. CDR1 LNHDA and CDR2 SQIVND come from the germline V gene (reference sequence). V was shortened by 0 bases and J by 2 bases, with 5 bases between the two germline ends. This CDR3 is 14 amino acids long. The chain recombines TRBV19 with TRBJ2-1; D gene ambiguous. The sequencing here drew on peripheral blood, taken 28 days after the second AZD1222 dose. The receptor was isolated from an adult who received the AZD1222 COVID-19 vaccine. The DNA for the CDR3 is TGTGCCAGTAGTATAGACCTAACCTACAATGAGCAGTTCTTC. It codes for CASSIDLTYNEQFF. Full variable domain (rest looked up from reference TRBV19 and TRBJ2-1): DGGITQSPKYLFRKEGQNVTLSCEQNLNHDAMYWYRQDPGQGLRLIYYSQIVNDFQKGDIAEGYSVSREKKESFPLTVTSAQKNPTAFYLCASSIDLTYNEQFFGPGTRLTVL.